This TCR beta chain was obtained from a study of blood T cell repertoires in COVID-19. Trimming pared 1 base from V and 1 base from J, leaving 12 bases between. There are 15 residues in the CDR3. The germline V gene encodes CDR1 SGHDT and CDR2 YYEEEE. The method was immunoSEQ multiplex PCR; TCRdb's version includes in-frame clones alone and lacks a portion of them. This table has about 400,000 clones, roughly 90% appearing once. The V and J genes are TRBV5-6 and TRBJ2-7, with D possibly matching TRBD2 (6 bases). Sequencing was carried out using PBMCs or T cells enriched from blood (not recorded which). The clonotype was recovered from a woman in her 40s with acute COVID-19. The CDR3 region is CASSLIMGGSYEQYF. The CDR3 DNA reads TGTGCCAGCAGCTTGATTATGGGAGGTTCCTACGAGCAGTACTTC.